Below, 18 T cell receptor beta chains from the same sample are listed, as sequenced in a study of somatic mutations in cytotoxic T cells in rheumatoid arthritis. The method was immunoSEQ multiplex PCR; TCRdb's version includes in-frame clones alone and lacks a portion of them. The profile shows about 20,000 clones, over 70% of them singletons. Sequenced: CD8+ T cells sorted from blood. These receptors were taken from an adult with rheumatoid arthritis.

The chain uses TRBV5-1 and TRBJ2-7; D is possibly TRBD1 or TRBD2 (6 bases each). CDR3 length: 16 amino acids. V was clipped by 7 bases and J by 2 bases, with 22 bases between them. Germline V gene lookup returns CDR1 SGHRS and CDR2 YFSETQ. In nucleotides, the CDR3 is TGCGCCAGCTGGGGGCCTGGGGCTAGCGCACCCTACGAGCAGTACTTC. This translates into CASWGPGASAPYEQYF.

The chain carries TRBV6-5 and TRBJ2-7; perhaps D is TRBD1 or TRBD2 (5 bases each). The CDR3 extends over 15 amino acids. CDR1 MNHEY and CDR2 SVGAGI come from the germline V gene. Trimming removed 2 bases from V and 3 bases from J, with 14 bases in between. The CDR3: CASSYPMGRSYEQYF. In nucleotides, the CDR3 is TGTGCCAGCAGTTACCCCATGGGACGCAGCTACGAGCAGTACTTC.

This clone has only one observation. V gene TRBV29-1 combines with J gene TRBJ2-3, with 12 bases that match TRBD2. The CDR3 is 16 residues long. J was trimmed by 0 bases and V by 4 bases; bases with no gene match: 5. From germline, CDR1 is SQVTM and CDR2 ANQGSEA. CDR3 sequence reads: CSVGPGLAGSTDTQYF. The DNA of the CDR3 is TGCAGCGTTGGCCCCGGACTAGCGGGAAGCACAGATACGCAGTATTTT.

The chain links TRBV6-6 to TRBJ2-2; 8 nucleotides match TRBD1. CDR3 length equals 15 residues. Trimming removed 5 bases from V and 1 base from J; junction bases left unmatched: 3. Germline CDR1 MNHNY, CDR2 SVGAGI (reference sequence). The CDR3 DNA follows: TGTGCCAGCAGTCCGGGACAGGTGAACACCGGGGAGCTGTTTTTT. Translated, it gives CASSPGQVNTGELFF.

The rearrangement uses TRBV9 and TRBJ2-7, with a tentative D call TRBD2 (5 bases). The CDR3 length is 14 residues. CDR1 and CDR2 from the germline V gene are SGDLS and YYNGEE. The V end lost 0 bases, the J end lost 2 bases, and 9 bases lay between the germline ends. In DNA, the CDR3 is TGTGCCAGCAGCGTAGGAGGGCCGACCTACGAGCAGTACTTC. Amino acids: CASSVGGPTYEQYF.

The rearrangement links TRBV29-1 to TRBJ2-3; TRBD2 aligns across 8 bases. The V and J ends lost 6 bases and 4 bases, in that order; junction bases with no gene match: 3. The CDR3 runs to 12 residues. From germline, CDR1 is SQVTM and CDR2 ANQGSEA. The CDR3 sequence: CSVAGVSDTQYF. CDR3 DNA sequence: TGCAGCGTAGCGGGAGTTTCAGATACGCAGTATTTT.

The chain combines TRBV10-2 with TRBJ2-4; D is undetermined. V gave up 2 bases and J gave up 9 bases, with 8 bases separating them. Germline V CDR1 and CDR2: WSHSY, SAAADI. This CDR3 contains 12 residues. Here the CDR3 reads CASSEGYAIQYF. CDR3 coding DNA: TGCGCCAGCAGTGAGGGGTATGCCATTCAGTACTTC.

The chain has TRBV2 and TRBJ2-4; TRBD1 or TRBD2 may be the D gene (5 bases each). V lost 2 bases to trimming and J lost 0 bases, with 11 bases between them. Germline CDR1 and CDR2: SNHLY and FYNNEI. There are 16 residues in the CDR3. The CDR3 bases are TGTGCCAGCAGTGAACCGGGGCTGCCAGCCAAAAACATTCAGTACTTC. Protein: CASSEPGLPAKNIQYF.

This rearrangement joins TRBV4-2 to TRBJ2-7; 11 bases fit TRBD2. Germline V gene sequence: CDR1 LGHNA, CDR2 YNFKEQ. CDR3 length: 16 amino acids. The junction had 8 bases not matched to a gene; V was cut back by 3 bases and J by 4 bases. The CDR3 DNA reads as TGTGCCAGCAGCCACCCACTAGCGGGAGAATCTTACGAGCAGTACTTC. The encoded protein is CASSHPLAGESYEQYF.

V and J are TRBV7-9 and TRBJ2-2; the match to TRBD2 covers 8 bases. The germline V gene encodes CDR1 SEHNR and CDR2 FQNEAQ (reference sequence). V lost 5 bases to trimming and J lost 4 bases; unmatched junction nucleotides: 12. There are 17 residues in the CDR3. CDR3 in amino acids: CASSPISGGRGTGELFF. DNA of the CDR3: TGTGCCAGCAGCCCCATAAGCGGGGGTCGAGGCACCGGGGAGCTGTTTTTT.

The chain has TRBV6-1 and TRBJ2-7, with D perhaps TRBD1 or TRBD2 (5 bases each). V gave up 1 base and J gave up 3 bases, with 13 bases separating them. The CDR3 covers 15 residues. Germline V gene data show CDR1 as MNHNS and CDR2 as SASEGT. The CDR3 region is CASSEVGGHFYEQYF. CDR3 sequence (DNA): TGTGCCAGCAGTGAAGTAGGAGGACACTTCTACGAGCAGTACTTC.

The rearrangement joins TRBV6-5 to TRBJ1-2; 7 bases match TRBD1. Trimming removed 5 bases from V and 6 bases from J; junction bases left unmatched: 3. This CDR3 has 12 amino acids. Germline V gene lookup returns CDR1 MNHEY and CDR2 SVGAGI. DNA for the CDR3: TGTGCCAGCAGTCAACAGGGGAATGGCTACACCTTC. Translation: CASSQQGNGYTF.

V is TRBV7-2 and J is TRBJ2-7; 14 bases are a match to TRBD2. The ends lost 3 bases at V and 4 bases at J; junction bases unmatched: 8. This CDR3 has 17 residues. CDR1 and CDR2 from the germline V gene are SGHTA and FQGNSA. The CDR3 here is CASSFGGTSGSSYEQYF. The CDR3 DNA follows: TGTGCCAGCAGCTTTGGCGGGACTAGCGGGAGCTCGTACGAGCAGTACTTC.

This clone has a handful of counts. V is TRBV5-1 and J is TRBJ1-1; D is perhaps TRBD1 (5 bases). V lost 0 bases and J lost 4, with 13 bases in between. The germline V gene has CDR1 SGHRS and CDR2 YFSETQ. This CDR3 has 15 residues. CDR3: CASSLAAGMGTEAFF. The DNA for the CDR3 is TGCGCCAGCAGCTTGGCCGCAGGGATGGGCACTGAAGCTTTCTTT.

Worth noting for this clone: The junction does not match germline at one end; this may be a read error. This sequence joins TRBV29-1 and TRBJ2-7; D is undetermined. The length of the CDR3 is 15 residues. Germline loops: CDR1 SQVTM, CDR2 ANQGSEA. In DNA, the CDR3 is TGCAGCGTTGATGTCGAGACATCCACTTCCTACGAGCGGTACTTC. Protein: CSVDVETSTSYERYF.

The rearrangement links TRBV11-3 to TRBJ1-5; maybe TRBD1 (5 bases). The CDR3 is 18 amino acids. V lost 5 bases to trimming and J lost 0 bases, with 20 bases between them. CDR1 SGHNT and CDR2 YENEEA come from the germline V gene. The CDR3 DNA reads TGTGCCAGCAGCCCCTTGGGCTGGGACTTATATAGCAATCAGCCCCAGCATTTT. Translating gives CASSPLGWDLYSNQPQHF.

The chain is built from TRBV29-1 and TRBJ1-1; the D is unclear. Per the germline V gene, CDR1 is SQVTM and CDR2 is ANQGSEA. Deletions cut 4 bases from V and 3 bases from J, with 6 bases between. The CDR3 has 11 residues. CDR3 DNA: TGCAGCGTTGGACACTACACTGAAGCTTTCTTT. Protein product: CSVGHYTEAFF.

This clone appeared a few times. The V gene is TRBV4-3, the J gene TRBJ1-2; 7 bases are a match to TRBD1. The CDR3 consists of 15 residues. CDR1 and CDR2 from the germline V gene are LGHNA and YSLEER. V lost 0 bases, J lost 6 bases, and 7 bases stayed unmatched. This CDR3 is CASSQDQTGDDGYTF. The CDR3 DNA reads as TGCGCCAGCAGCCAAGATCAAACAGGGGACGATGGCTACACCTTC.